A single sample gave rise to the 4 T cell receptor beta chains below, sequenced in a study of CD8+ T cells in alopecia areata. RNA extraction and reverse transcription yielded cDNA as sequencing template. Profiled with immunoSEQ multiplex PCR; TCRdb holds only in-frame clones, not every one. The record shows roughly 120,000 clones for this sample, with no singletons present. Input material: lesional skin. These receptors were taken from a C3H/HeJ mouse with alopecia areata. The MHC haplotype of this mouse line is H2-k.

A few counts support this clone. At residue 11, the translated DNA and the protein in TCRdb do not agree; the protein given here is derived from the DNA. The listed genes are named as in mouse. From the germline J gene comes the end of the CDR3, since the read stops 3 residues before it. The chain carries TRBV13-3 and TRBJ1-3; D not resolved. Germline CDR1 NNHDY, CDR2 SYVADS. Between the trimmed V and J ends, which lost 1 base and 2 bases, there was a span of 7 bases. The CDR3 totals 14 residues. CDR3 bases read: TGTGCCAGCAGTGATCGGCAGGCTGGAAATACG. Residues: CASSDRQAGNT. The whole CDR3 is CASSDRQAGNTLYF.

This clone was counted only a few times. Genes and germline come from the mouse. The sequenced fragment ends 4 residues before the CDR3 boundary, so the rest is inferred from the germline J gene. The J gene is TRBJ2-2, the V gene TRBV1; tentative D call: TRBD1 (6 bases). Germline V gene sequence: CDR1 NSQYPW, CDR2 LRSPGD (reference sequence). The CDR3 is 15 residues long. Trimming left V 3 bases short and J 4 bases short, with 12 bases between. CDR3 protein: CTCSAPGAGTGQLYF. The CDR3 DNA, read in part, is TGCACCTGCAGTGCGCCAGGGGCGGGCACCGGG.

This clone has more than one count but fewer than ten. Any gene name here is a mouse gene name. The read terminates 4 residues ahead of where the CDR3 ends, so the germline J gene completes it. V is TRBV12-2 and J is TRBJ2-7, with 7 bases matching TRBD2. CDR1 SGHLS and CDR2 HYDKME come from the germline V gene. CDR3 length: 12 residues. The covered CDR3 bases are TGTGCCAGCTCTCCGACTGGGTAT. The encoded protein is CASSPTGY. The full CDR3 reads CASSPTGYEQYF.

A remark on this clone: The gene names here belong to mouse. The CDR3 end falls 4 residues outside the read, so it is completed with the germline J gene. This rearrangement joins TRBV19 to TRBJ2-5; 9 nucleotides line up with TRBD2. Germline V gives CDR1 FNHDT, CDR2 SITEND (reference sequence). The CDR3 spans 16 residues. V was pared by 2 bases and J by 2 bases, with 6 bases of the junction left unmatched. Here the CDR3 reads CASSMGDWAGQDTQYF. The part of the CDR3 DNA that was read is TGTGCCAGCAGTATGGGGGACTGGGCTGGCCAAGAC.